Here is one T cell receptor (beta chain) with its context. No antigen is known for it. There are 14 residues in the CDR3. Germline V gives CDR1 MNHEY, CDR2 SVGAGI. V was cut by 6 bases and J by 0 bases, with 9 bases left in between. Regulatory T cells were sorted from blood as CD4+ CD25-high CD127-low cells. This entry is derived from a study of regulatory and conventional T cells in RAG deficiency. Study observations and caveats: Shannon entropy was markedly lower and Simpson indices higher in RAG-deficient patients than control T-cell subsets. Shorter CDR3s in all patient subsets; >80% Treg-Tconv overlap in Omenn.

Assay: immunoSEQ multiplex PCR; the TCRdb copy retains only in-frame clones and omits some. This table has some 19,000 clones, about 91% appearing once. The data were also submitted as part of a second study, on regulatory T cells. That study adds: The PCR used 52 TRBV and 13 TRBJ primers. In patients, unique TRB V-J pairs were restricted and V/J usage skewed, especially in Tregs.

The TCR comes from a human donor in good health. The chain couples TRBV6-5 to TRBJ2-1, with D possibly matching TRBD2 (5 bases). The sample comprised Tregs sorted from blood. CDR3 sequence reads: CASRDSYSYNEQFF. The CDR3 region has the DNA TGTGCCAGCAGGGACTCTTACTCCTACAATGAGCAGTTCTTC.